This T cell receptor beta chain appears in the sequencing data of a study of response to subunit inactivated influenza vaccine. This clonotype has ten or more counts. The antigen is not known. Findings and limits, study-wide: The authors suggested that every seasonal influenza vaccination recruits few new T cells.

MiXCR, applied by TCRdb to the RT-PCR reads, yields one record per CDR3 protein. Of under 500,000 distinct CDR3 sequences listed, approximately 10% were seen once; the top ten hold about an eighth. Germline V gene sequence: CDR1 DFQATT, CDR2 SNEGSKA (reference sequence). The CDR3 consists of 16 residues. V shed 0 bases and J 1 base; nucleotides not matched to a gene: 6. Source: PBMCs from blood, taken roughly 48 days after vaccination. The rearrangement uses TRBV20-1 and TRBJ2-3, with 8 nucleotides matching TRBD2. The TCR originated in a man aged 50-60 years who received an inactivated influenza vaccine. CDR3 nucleotides: TGCAGTGCTAGAGACATAGCGGGATGGGGCACAGATACGCAGTATTTT. It encodes CSARDIAGWGTDTQYF.